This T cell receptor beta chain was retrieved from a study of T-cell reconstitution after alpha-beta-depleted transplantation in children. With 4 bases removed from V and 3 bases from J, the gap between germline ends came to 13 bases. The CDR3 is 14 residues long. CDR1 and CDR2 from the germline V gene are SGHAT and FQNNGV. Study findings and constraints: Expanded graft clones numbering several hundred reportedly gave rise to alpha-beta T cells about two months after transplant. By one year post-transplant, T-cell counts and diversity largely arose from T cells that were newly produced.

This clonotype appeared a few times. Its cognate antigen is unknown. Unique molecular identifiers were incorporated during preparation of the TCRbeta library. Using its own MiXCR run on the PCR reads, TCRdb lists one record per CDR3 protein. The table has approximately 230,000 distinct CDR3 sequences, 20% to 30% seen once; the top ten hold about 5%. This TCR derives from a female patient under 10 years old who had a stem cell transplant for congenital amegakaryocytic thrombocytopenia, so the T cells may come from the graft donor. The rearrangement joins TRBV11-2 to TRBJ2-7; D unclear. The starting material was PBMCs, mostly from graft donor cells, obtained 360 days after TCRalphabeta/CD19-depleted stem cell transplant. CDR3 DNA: TGTGCCAGCAGCTCAAACACCCTTTTCTACGAGCAGTACTTC. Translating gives CASSSNTLFYEQYF. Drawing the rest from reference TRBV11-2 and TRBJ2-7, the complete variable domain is EAGVAQSPRYKIIEKRQSVAFWCNPISGHATLYWYQQILGQGPKLLIQFQNNGVVDDSQLPKDRFSAERLKGVDSTLKIQPAKLEDSAVYLCASSSNTLFYEQYFGPGTRLTVT.